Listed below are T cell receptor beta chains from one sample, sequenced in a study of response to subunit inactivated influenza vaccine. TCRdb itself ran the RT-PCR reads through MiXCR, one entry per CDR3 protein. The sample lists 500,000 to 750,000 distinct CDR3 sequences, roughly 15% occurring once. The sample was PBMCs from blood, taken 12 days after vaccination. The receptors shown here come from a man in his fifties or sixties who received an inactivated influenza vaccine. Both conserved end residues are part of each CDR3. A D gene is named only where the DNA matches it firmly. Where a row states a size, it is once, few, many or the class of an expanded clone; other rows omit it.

DNA: TGTGCCAGCAGCCCTTTAAGGGGGAGGAACAATGAGCAGTTCTTC
CDR3: CASSPLRGRNNEQFF
size: few
J: TRBJ2-1
V: TRBV7-3
D: NA

DNA: TGCGCCAGCAGCCAAAGAGGGGATAGCGGGATCTACGAGCAGTACTTC
CDR3: CASSQRGDSGIYEQYF
size: few
J: TRBJ2-7
V: TRBV4-3
D: TRBD2

DNA: TGTGCCAGCTCACCAGGTCCCGGACTAGCGGGCTCAGATACGCAGTATTTT
CDR3: CASSPGPGLAGSDTQYF
size: few
J: TRBJ2-3
V: TRBV18
D: TRBD2

DNA: TGTGCCAGCACCCACACCCTAGGGAACGAGCAGTACTTC
CDR3: CASTHTLGNEQYF
size: few
J: TRBJ2-7
V: TRBV12-3/TRBV12-4
D: NA

DNA: TGCAGCGTCGAGACATACAGCTATGGCTACACCTTC
CDR3: CSVETYSYGYTF
size: many
J: TRBJ1-2
V: TRBV29-1
D: NA

DNA: TGTGCCAGCAGCTTAGATACTAATCCGGGCACTGAAGCTTTCTTT
CDR3: CASSLDTNPGTEAFF
size: many
J: TRBJ1-1
V: TRBV11-2
D: NA

DNA: TGTGCCAGCTCCAGGGCCGGACTAGCGGGGATAACAGCGGCCGGGGAGCTGTTTTTT
CDR3: CASSRAGLAGITAAGELFF
size: NA
J: TRBJ2-2
V: TRBV9
D: TRBD2

DNA: TGTGCCAGCAGCTTAGCGCAGGGGTTGGATGGCTACACCTTC
CDR3: CASSLAQGLDGYTF
size: many
J: TRBJ1-2
V: TRBV7-6
D: NA

DNA: TGCGCCAGCAGCTTGGCCATGGGATCTGGTGAAAAACTGTTTTTT
CDR3: CASSLAMGSGEKLFF
size: NA
J: TRBJ1-4
V: TRBV5-1
D: NA

DNA: TGTGCCAGCAGCGGCCATTTAAACACCGGGGAGCTGTTTTTT
CDR3: CASSGHLNTGELFF
size: few
J: TRBJ2-2
V: TRBV7-9
D: NA

DNA: TGTGCCAGCAGCCAAGCGCAATATGGGAATGAGCAGTTCTTC
CDR3: CASSQAQYGNEQFF
size: few
J: TRBJ2-1
V: TRBV3-1
D: NA

DNA: TGTGCCAGCAGTGAAATCAGGGGCCCCCGCAATGAGCAGTTCTTC
CDR3: CASSEIRGPRNEQFF
size: few
J: TRBJ2-1
V: TRBV2
D: NA

DNA: TGCAGTGCTAATCCCGGGACGCGAGGTCCCCAAGAGACCCAGTACTTC
CDR3: CSANPGTRGPQETQYF
size: NA
J: TRBJ2-5
V: TRBV20-1
D: NA

DNA: TGCGCCAGCAGCAGCTCAGGATCCACCGGGGAGCTGTTTTTT
CDR3: CASSSSGSTGELFF
size: few
J: TRBJ2-2
V: TRBV5-1
D: NA

DNA: TGTGCCAGCAGCCCCCAAGCCGCCAACGCAGATACGCAGTATTTT
CDR3: CASSPQAANADTQYF
size: NA
J: TRBJ2-3
V: TRBV7-3
D: NA

DNA: TGTGCCTGGAGTGTCGGGGCAGTGCACACCGGGGAGCTGTTTTTT
CDR3: CAWSVGAVHTGELFF
size: NA
J: TRBJ2-2
V: TRBV30
D: NA

DNA: TGTGCCAGCAGCGTTATTTCCCTTCGGGGCCAAGAGACCCAGTACTTC
CDR3: CASSVISLRGQETQYF
size: few
J: TRBJ2-5
V: TRBV7-9
D: NA

DNA: TGTGCCAGCAGTGAATGGCGGGGCACAGATACGCAGTATTTT
CDR3: CASSEWRGTDTQYF
size: NA
J: TRBJ2-3
V: TRBV25-1
D: NA

DNA: TGTGCCAGCAGTTACCTACTGGGACTGGCGGGAGATTACGAGCAGTACTTC
CDR3: CASSYLLGLAGDYEQYF
size: NA
J: TRBJ2-7
V: TRBV6-2/TRBV6-3
D: TRBD2

DNA: TGTGCCAGCAGCTCCATACTGTATGAGCAGTTCTTC
CDR3: CASSSILYEQFF
size: NA
J: TRBJ2-1
V: TRBV7-9
D: NA

DNA: TGCAGTGCTCGATGGAACTATGAGCAGTTCTTC
CDR3: CSARWNYEQFF
size: many
J: TRBJ2-1
V: TRBV20-1
D: NA

DNA: TGTGCCAGCAGCGCCGACGTGGGGACCCCAGATACGCAGTATTTT
CDR3: CASSADVGTPDTQYF
size: few
J: TRBJ2-3
V: TRBV11-2
D: NA

DNA: TGTGCCGGGAAGCGGGAGACCAATGAGCAGTTCTTC
CDR3: CAGKRETNEQFF
size: few
J: TRBJ2-1
V: TRBV7-9
D: TRBD2

DNA: TGTGCCAGCAGCTTAGAAAGGAGGGATGGGACCCAGTACTTC
CDR3: CASSLERRDGTQYF
size: NA
J: TRBJ2-5
V: TRBV7-8
D: NA

DNA: TGTGCCAGCAGAGTGACAGGGGGAGGTGAGCAGTTCTTC
CDR3: CASRVTGGGEQFF
size: few
J: TRBJ2-1
V: TRBV6-2/TRBV6-3
D: TRBD1

DNA: TGTGCCAGCAGCTTATTGCGGCGGGCAAACACTGAAGCTTTCTTT
CDR3: CASSLLRRANTEAFF
size: NA
J: TRBJ1-1
V: TRBV7-9
D: NA

DNA: TGCAGTGCTAGAGCGATAGTAGTTGAGCAGTACTTC
CDR3: CSARAIVVEQYF
size: few
J: TRBJ2-7
V: TRBV20-1
D: NA